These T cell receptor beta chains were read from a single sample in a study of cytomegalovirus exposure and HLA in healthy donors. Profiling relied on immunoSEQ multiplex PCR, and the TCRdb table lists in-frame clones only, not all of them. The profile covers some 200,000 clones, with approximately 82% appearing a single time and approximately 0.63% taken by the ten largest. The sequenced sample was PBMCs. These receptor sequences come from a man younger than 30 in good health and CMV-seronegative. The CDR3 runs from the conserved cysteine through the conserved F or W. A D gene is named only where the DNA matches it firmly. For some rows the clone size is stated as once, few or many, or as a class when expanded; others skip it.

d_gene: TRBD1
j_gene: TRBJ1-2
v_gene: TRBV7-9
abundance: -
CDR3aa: CASSLYGTGGAVGGYTF
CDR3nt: TGTGCCAGCAGCTTATACGGGACAGGCGGGGCTGTTGGTGGCTACACCTTC

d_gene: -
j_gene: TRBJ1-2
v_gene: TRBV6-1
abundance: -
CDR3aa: CASSESSLPSYGYTF
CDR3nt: TGTGCCAGCAGTGAATCCAGCCTTCCTAGCTATGGCTACACCTTC

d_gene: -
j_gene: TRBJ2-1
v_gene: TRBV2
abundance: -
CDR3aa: CAGQSSGYNEQFF
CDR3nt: TGTGCCGGACAGAGTTCGGGGTACAATGAGCAGTTCTTC

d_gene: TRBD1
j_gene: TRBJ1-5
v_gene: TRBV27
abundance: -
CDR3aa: CASSGPGQGNQPQHF
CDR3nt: TGTGCCAGCAGTGGACCGGGACAGGGTAATCAGCCCCAGCATTTT

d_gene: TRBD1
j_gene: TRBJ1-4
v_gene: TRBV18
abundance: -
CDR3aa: CASAPGQNEKLFF
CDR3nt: TGTGCCAGCGCACCGGGACAGAATGAAAAACTGTTTTTT

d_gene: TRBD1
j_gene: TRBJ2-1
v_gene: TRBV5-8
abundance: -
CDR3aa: CASSLWDRTYNEQFF
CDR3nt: TGTGCCAGCAGCTTGTGGGACAGGACATACAATGAGCAGTTCTTC

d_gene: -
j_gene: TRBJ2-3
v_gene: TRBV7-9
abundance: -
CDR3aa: CASSLAGTLSTDTQYF
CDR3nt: TGTGCCAGCAGCTTAGCGGGGACTCTTAGCACAGATACGCAGTATTTT

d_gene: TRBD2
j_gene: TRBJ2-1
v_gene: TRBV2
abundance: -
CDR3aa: CASSRTSGSNEQFF
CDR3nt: TGTGCCAGCAGCCGCACTAGCGGGAGTAATGAGCAGTTCTTC

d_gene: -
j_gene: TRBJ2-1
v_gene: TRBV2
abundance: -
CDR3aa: CASRGGNEQFF
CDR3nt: TGTGCCAGCCGAGGGGGAAATGAGCAGTTCTTC

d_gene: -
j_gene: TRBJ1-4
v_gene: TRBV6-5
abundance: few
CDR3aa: CASKVVATNEKLFF
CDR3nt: TGTGCCAGCAAAGTAGTCGCAACTAATGAAAAACTGTTTTTT

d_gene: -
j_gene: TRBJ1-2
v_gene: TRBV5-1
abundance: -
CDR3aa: CASSWTVYYGYTF
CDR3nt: TGCGCCAGCAGCTGGACAGTCTACTATGGCTACACCTTC

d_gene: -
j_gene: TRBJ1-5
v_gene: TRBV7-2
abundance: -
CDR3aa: CASTAAGMDLPQHF
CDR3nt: TGTGCCAGCACGGCGGCAGGGATGGATTTGCCCCAGCATTTT

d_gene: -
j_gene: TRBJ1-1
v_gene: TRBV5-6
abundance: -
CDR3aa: CASSLEGRMGTEAFF
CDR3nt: TGTGCCAGCAGCTTGGAAGGGAGGATGGGCACTGAAGCTTTCTTT

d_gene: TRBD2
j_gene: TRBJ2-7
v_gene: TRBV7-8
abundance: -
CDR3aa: CASSSLAGVSSYEQYF
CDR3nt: TGTGCCAGCAGCTCGCTAGCGGGAGTTTCCTCCTACGAGCAGTACTTC

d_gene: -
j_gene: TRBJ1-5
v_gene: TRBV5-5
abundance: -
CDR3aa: CASSLGAGRNQPQHF
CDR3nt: TGTGCCAGCAGCTTGGGGGCAGGGCGAAATCAGCCCCAGCATTTT

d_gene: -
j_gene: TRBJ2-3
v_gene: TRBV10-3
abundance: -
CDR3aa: CAISDTRSTDTQYF
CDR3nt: TGTGCCATCAGTGATACCAGGAGCACAGATACGCAGTATTTT

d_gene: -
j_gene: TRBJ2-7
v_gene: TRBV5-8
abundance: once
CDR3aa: CASRSGIHSYEQYF
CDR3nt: TGTGCCAGCAGATCAGGCATTCATTCCTACGAGCAGTACTTC

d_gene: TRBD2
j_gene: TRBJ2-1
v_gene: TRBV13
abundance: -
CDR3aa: CASSSGLAGVHEQFF
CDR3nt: TGTGCCAGCAGCTCCGGACTAGCGGGAGTCCATGAGCAGTTCTTC

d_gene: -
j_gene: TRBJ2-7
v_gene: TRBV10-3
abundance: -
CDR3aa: CAISEKGTYEQYF
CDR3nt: TGTGCCATCAGTGAGAAGGGGACCTACGAGCAGTACTTC

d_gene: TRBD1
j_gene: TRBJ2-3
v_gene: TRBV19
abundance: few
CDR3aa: CASSQTGGAAGTQYF
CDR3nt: TGTGCCAGTAGCCAGACAGGGGGAGCCGCGGGTACGCAGTATTTT

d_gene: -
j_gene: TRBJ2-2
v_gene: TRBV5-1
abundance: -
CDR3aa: CASSLARVATGELFF
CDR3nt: TGCGCCAGCAGCTTGGCCAGGGTTGCGACCGGGGAGCTGTTTTTT

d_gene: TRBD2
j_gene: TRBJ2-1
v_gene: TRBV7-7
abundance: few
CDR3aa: CASSLGLAGNNEQFF
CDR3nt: TGTGCTAGCAGCTTGGGACTAGCGGGCAACAATGAGCAGTTCTTC

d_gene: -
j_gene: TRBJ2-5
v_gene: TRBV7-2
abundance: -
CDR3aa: CASSPLRGSQETQYF
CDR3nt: TGTGCCAGCAGCCCCCTCAGGGGAAGTCAAGAGACCCAGTACTTC

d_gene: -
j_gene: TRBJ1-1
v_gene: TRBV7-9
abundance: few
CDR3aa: CASSSRGNTEAFF
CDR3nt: TGTGCCAGCAGCTCGCGGGGGAACACTGAAGCTTTCTTT

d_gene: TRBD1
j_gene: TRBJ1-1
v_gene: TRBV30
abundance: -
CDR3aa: CAWRGDSEGTEAFF
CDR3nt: TGTGCCTGGAGGGGGGACAGTGAGGGCACTGAAGCTTTCTTT

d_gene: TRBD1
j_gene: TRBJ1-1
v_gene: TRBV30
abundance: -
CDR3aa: CAWSVSGTGWTEAFF
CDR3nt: TGTGCCTGGAGTGTATCAGGGACAGGATGGACTGAAGCTTTCTTT

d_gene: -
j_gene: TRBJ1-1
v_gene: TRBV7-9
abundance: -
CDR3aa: CASSPTAPGAFF
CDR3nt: TGTGCCAGCAGCCCGACAGCCCCTGGGGCTTTCTTT

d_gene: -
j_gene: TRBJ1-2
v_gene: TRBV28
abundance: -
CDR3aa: CASSRRAPRTYGYTF
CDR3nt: TGTGCCAGCAGTCGGCGGGCCCCGCGGACCTATGGCTACACCTTC

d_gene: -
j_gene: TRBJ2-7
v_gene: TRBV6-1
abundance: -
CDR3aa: CASSESRTDTSWEQYF
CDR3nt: TGTGCCAGCAGTGAATCTAGGACAGACACCTCTTGGGAGCAGTACTTC

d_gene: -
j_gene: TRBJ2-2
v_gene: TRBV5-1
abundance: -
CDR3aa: CASSLQGNTGELFF
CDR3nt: TGCGCCAGCAGCTTGCAGGGGAACACCGGGGAGCTGTTTTTT

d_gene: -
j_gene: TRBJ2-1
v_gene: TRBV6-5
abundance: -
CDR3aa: CASSSGTSSSYNEQFF
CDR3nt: TGTGCCAGCAGTTCCGGGACATCGAGCTCCTACAATGAGCAGTTCTTC

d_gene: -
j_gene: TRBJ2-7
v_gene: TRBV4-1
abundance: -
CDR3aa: CASSQATDRPTYEQYF
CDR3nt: TGCGCCAGCAGCCAAGCAACGGACAGACCAACCTACGAGCAGTACTTC

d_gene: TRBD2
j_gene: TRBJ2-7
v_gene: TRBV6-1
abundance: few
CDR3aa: CASSGRLAEAYEQYF
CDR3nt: TGTGCCAGCAGTGGCCGACTAGCGGAGGCCTACGAGCAGTACTTC

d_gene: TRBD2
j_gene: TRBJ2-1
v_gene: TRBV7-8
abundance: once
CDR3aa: CASSLLAGGGEQFF
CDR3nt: TGTGCCAGCAGCTTGCTAGCGGGAGGTGGTGAGCAGTTCTTC

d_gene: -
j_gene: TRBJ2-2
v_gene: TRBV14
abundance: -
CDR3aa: CASSRTRGTGELFF
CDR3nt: TGTGCCAGCAGCCGAACCCGGGGCACCGGGGAGCTGTTTTTT

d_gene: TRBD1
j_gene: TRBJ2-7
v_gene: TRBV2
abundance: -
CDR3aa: CASSGQGTYEQYF
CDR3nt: TGTGCCAGCAGTGGACAGGGGACCTACGAGCAGTACTTC

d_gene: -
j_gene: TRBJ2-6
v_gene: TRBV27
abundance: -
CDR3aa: CASSLRGGGAGANVLTF
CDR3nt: TGTGCCAGCAGTTTAAGGGGCGGAGGGGCTGGGGCCAACGTCCTGACTTTC

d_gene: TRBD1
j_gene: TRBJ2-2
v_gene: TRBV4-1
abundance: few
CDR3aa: CASSRMGTGDTGELFF
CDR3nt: TGCGCCAGCAGCCGCATGGGGACAGGCGACACCGGGGAGCTGTTTTTT

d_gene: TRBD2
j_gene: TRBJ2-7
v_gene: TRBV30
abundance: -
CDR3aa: CAWSLKTSGRAYEQYF
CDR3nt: TGTGCCTGGAGTTTGAAGACTAGCGGGAGGGCCTACGAGCAGTACTTC

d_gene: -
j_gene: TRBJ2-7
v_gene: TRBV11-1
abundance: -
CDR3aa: CASSLWRTAGEQYF
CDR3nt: TGTGCCAGCAGCTTATGGAGGACGGCGGGGGAGCAGTACTTC

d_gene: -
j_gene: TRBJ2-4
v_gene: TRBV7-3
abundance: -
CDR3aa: CASSLVGGLAKNIQYF
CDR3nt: TGTGCCAGCAGCTTGGTAGGCGGATTAGCCAAAAACATTCAGTACTTC

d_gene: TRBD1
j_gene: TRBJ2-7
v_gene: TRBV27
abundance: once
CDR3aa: CASSADRVVYEQYF
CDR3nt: TGTGCCAGCAGTGCGGACAGGGTGGTGTACGAGCAGTACTTC

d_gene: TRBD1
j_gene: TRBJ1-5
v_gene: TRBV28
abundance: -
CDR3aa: CASSLGGRGVAQPQHF
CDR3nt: TGTGCCAGCAGTTTAGGGGGCAGGGGGGTGGCGCAGCCCCAGCATTTT

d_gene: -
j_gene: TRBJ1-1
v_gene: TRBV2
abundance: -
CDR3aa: CASRLDSLNTEAFF
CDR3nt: TGTGCCAGCAGATTAGACAGTTTGAACACTGAAGCTTTCTTT

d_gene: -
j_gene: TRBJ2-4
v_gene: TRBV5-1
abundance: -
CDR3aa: CASSLSPDNGGIQYF
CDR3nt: TGCGCCAGCAGCTTGTCTCCGGATAACGGCGGCATTCAGTACTTC

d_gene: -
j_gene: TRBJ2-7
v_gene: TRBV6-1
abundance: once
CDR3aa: CASSVPTDYEQYF
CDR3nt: TGTGCCAGCAGTGTCCCCACCGACTACGAGCAGTACTTC

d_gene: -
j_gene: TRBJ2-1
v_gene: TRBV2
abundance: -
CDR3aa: CASSETWGRNEQFF
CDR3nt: TGTGCCAGCAGTGAAACCTGGGGCCGCAATGAGCAGTTCTTC

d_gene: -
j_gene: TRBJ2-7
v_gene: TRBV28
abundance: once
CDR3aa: CASSPLGRSYEQYF
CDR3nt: TGTGCCAGCAGCCCCTTGGGGCGGAGCTACGAGCAGTACTTC